This TCR beta chain derives from a study of cytotoxic CD8 clonotypes in ibrutinib-treated CLL. In the study overall: The cohort had about a dozen relapsed/refractory and over 14 treatment-naive patients, some 17 IGHV unmutated.

A word on this clone: Its antigen is unknown.

The study's findings and limits: A difference in sampling times existed between sustained-remission and progressing patients. Against age-matched healthy donors, baseline clonality ran higher and tracked circulating CD8+ T-cell counts. Whereas clonality rose at ibrutinib response, it declined toward baseline at progression.

Method: immunoSEQ multiplex PCR; TCRdb's copy keeps in-frame clones and lacks some. The table includes approximately 15,000 clones, 64% detected once. The sequencing used PBMCs, collected before ibrutinib treatment. The receptor comes from a human donor with chronic lymphocytic leukemia.

The CDR3 nucleotides read TGTGCCACCAGCAGAGATAGGCAGTTTCAAGAGACCCAGTACTTC. It translates to CATSRDRQFQETQYF. The genes are TRBV15 and TRBJ2-5, with no clear D. CDR3 size: 15 residues. V was cut by 0 bases and J by 2 bases, with 10 bases left in between. Looked up from germline, CDR1 is LNHNV and CDR2 is YYDKDF (reference sequence). The full variable domain, completed using reference TRBV15 and TRBJ2-5, is DAMVIQNPRYQVTQFGKPVTLSCSQTLNHNVMYWYQQKSSQAPKLLFHYYDKDFNNEADTPDNFQSRRPNTSFCFLDIRSPGLGDTAMYLCATSRDRQFQETQYFGPGTRLLVL.